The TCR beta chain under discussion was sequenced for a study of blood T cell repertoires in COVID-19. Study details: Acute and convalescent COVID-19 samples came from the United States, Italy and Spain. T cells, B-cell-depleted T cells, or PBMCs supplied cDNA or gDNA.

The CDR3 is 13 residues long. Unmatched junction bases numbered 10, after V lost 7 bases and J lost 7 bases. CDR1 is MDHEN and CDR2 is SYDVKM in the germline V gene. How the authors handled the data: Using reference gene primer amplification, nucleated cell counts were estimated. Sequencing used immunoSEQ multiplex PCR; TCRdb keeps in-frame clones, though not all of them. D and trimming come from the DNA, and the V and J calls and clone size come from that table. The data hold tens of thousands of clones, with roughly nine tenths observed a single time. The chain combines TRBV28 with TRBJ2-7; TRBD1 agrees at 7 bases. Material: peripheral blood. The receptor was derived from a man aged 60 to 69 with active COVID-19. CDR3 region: CASTITGVREQYF. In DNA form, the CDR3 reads TGTGCCAGCACCATAACAGGGGTGAGAGAGCAGTACTTC.